This TCR beta chain derives from a study of vaccination and CD4 T cells after COVID-19. Overall study context: Overlapping spike peptides from SARS-CoV-2, HCoV-NL63, HCoV-OC43 and HCoV-229E served to stimulate the cells. Notes on the study in general: Early post-infection timepoints were not included, and relatively few convalescent patients were studied.

With regard to this clonotype: Its antigen is not known.

V lost 6 bases and J 7 bases, leaving 9 bases between the germline ends. CDR3 length equals 11 residues. CDR1 is MNHNS, CDR2 SASEGT, per germline. Sequence data for DNA of cultured CD4+ T cells were generated by the Oncomine TCR Beta short-read assay. MiXCR, run by TCRdb on the PCR reads, gives a single entry per CDR3 protein. The sample gives 10,000 to 15,000 distinct CDR3 sequences, 50% of which show up once; 10% to 15% is in the top ten. Noted treatment: roughly 10-day PBMC culture with coronavirus spike peptide pools or control peptides (ViraFEST assay). Peptide pool stimulation in ViraFEST expanded antigen-specific T cells, whose TCRs were then sequenced.

The receptor comes from a human donor who had recovered from COVID-19. The chain recombines TRBV6-1 with TRBJ1-2; D call uncertain. The source material was CD4+ T cells from blood, cultured in vitro. CDR3 sequence (DNA): TGTGCCAGCAGAAGTGGGCCTGGCTACACCTTC. Translating gives CASRSGPGYTF.